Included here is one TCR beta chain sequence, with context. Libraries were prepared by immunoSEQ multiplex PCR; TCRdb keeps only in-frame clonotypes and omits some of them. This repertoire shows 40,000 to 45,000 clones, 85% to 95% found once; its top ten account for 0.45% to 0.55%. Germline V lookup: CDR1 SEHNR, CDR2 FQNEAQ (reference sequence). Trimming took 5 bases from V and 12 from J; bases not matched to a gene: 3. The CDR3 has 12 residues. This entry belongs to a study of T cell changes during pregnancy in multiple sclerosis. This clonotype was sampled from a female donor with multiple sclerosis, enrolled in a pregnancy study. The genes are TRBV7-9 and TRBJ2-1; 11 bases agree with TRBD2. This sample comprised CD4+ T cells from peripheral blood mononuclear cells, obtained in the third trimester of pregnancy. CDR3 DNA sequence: TGTGCCAGCAGCCTTAGCGGGAGGGGGCAGTTCTTC. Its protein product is CASSLSGRGQFF.